This passage covers 7 T cell receptor beta chains from one sample sequenced in a study of blood T cell repertoires in COVID-19. The protocol was immunoSEQ multiplex PCR, while the TCRdb copy is restricted to in-frame clones and leaves out a portion. The sample contains around 230,000 clones, 75% to 90% of which appear only once. The material sequenced was peripheral blood. The receptors originated from a man in his forties with acute or convalescent COVID-19.

This rearrangement joins TRBV28 to TRBJ1-1; D call uncertain. Germline CDR1 MDHEN, CDR2 SYDVKM. Trimming removed 4 bases from V and 0 bases from J, with 6 bases in between. The CDR3 has 13 amino acids. The CDR3 bases are TGTGCCAGCAGTTACACGATGAACACTGAAGCTTTCTTT. It encodes CASSYTMNTEAFF.

This chain joins TRBV5-1 and TRBJ2-6, with 9 bases matching TRBD1. Germline assignment: CDR1 SGHRS and CDR2 YFSETQ. Losses at the gene ends were 4 bases for V and 1 base for J; bases not matched to a gene: 6. This CDR3 is 17 amino acids long. The CDR3 DNA reads TGCGCCAGCAGCGGGGGACAGGGAAATTCTGGGGCCAACGTCCTGACTTTC. Its translation: CASSGGQGNSGANVLTF.

This clone was picked up one time. This rearrangement joins TRBV6-2 or TRBV6-3 to TRBJ2-7, with a weak D call TRBD1 (6 bases). This CDR3 is 12 amino acids long. V shed 5 bases and J shed 4 bases, with 9 bases lying between them. CDR1 is MNHEY, CDR2 SVGEGT, per germline. CDR3 nucleotide sequence: TGTGCCAGCAGTCGTACAGGGTACGAGCAGTACTTC. The encoded protein is CASSRTGYEQYF.

This clone was found a few times. The chain couples TRBV7-9 to TRBJ2-5; no reliable D call. The germline V gene encodes CDR1 SEHNR and CDR2 FQNEAQ (reference sequence). This CDR3 has 12 amino acids. V was pared by 1 base and J by 5 bases, with 5 bases between. Here the CDR3 DNA reads TGTGCCAGCAGCTTAGTTCTGGAGACCCAGTACTTC. This translates into CASSLVLETQYF.

This chain links TRBV11-2 with TRBJ2-5; 11 bases map to TRBD2. The CDR3 covers 17 residues. The junction had 6 bases not matched to a gene; V was cut back by 3 bases and J by 0 bases. From germline, CDR1 is SGHAT and CDR2 FQNNGV. Here the CDR3 reads CASSFSGGERYQETQYF. The CDR3 bases are TGTGCCAGCAGCTTTAGCGGGGGGGAAAGGTACCAAGAGACCCAGTACTTC.

This chain links TRBV11-3 with TRBJ2-1; TRBD2 is a possible D gene (6 bases). Germline CDR1 reads SGHNT; CDR2 reads YENEEA. The CDR3 is made up of 16 amino acids. With 8 bases removed from V and 1 base from J, the gap between germline ends came to 18 bases. The CDR3 protein is CASAKEGSRSYNEQFF. CDR3 DNA: TGTGCCAGCGCCAAGGAGGGAAGCAGGTCCTACAATGAGCAGTTCTTC. Using reference TRBV11-3 and TRBJ2-1 for the parts outside the CDR3, the full variable domain is EAGVVQSPRYKIIEKKQPVAFWCNPISGHNTLYWYLQNLGQGPELLIRYENEEAVDDSQLPKDRFSAERLKGVDSTLKIQPAELGDSAVYLCASAKEGSRSYNEQFFGPGTRLTVL.

This sequence joins TRBV2 and TRBJ2-2, with 7 nucleotides matching TRBD2. Trimming cost V 4 bases and J 7 bases; bases outside gene matches: 6. Germline lookup yields CDR1 SNHLY and CDR2 FYNNEI. The CDR3 covers 14 residues. CDR3 sequence (DNA): TGTGCCAGCAGTGGGGTGACTAGCAGCGGGGAGCTGTTTTTT. It encodes CASSGVTSSGELFF.